The 9 T cell receptor beta chains presented below share a single source sample, sequenced in a study of spatial heterogeneity in lung cancer. One entry per CDR3 protein results from TCRdb running MiXCR on the 5' RACE reads. This table holds roughly 17,000 distinct CDR3 sequences, 6.2% found once. General observations from the study: For expanded intratumoral alpha and beta TCRs, counts tracked tumor mutation counts.

Time point defined: sample taken at primary tumor resection. Which antigens these TCRs recognize remains unknown. The sequencing here drew on lung tumor tissue, taken at surgery. Receptor source: a male donor with early-stage non-small cell lung cancer.

In its sample, this clonotype was seen a few times. Since it is a stray read in a library aimed at alpha chains, this beta chain has a size that is not meaningful. J is TRBJ2-3 and V is TRBV7-9, with D hard to call. Germline V CDR1 and CDR2: SEHNR, FQNEAQ (reference sequence). V was cut by 4 bases and J by 0 bases, with 14 bases left in between. This CDR3 is built from 16 residues. The CDR3 sequence: CASSSPKPLSTDTQYF. The CDR3 DNA follows: TGTGCCAGCAGCTCACCCAAGCCGCTAAGCACAGATACGCAGTATTTT.

This clonotype was recorded many times. Little can be read into the size of this beta chain, an off-target read in a library designed for alpha chains. The chain combines TRBV19 with TRBJ1-5, with TRBD1 identical over 7 bases. The V and J ends lost 4 bases and 3 bases, in that order; junction bases with no gene match: 3. Per germline, CDR1 LNHDA and CDR2 SQIVND (reference sequence). The CDR3 has 14 residues. As DNA, the CDR3 is TGTGCCAGTAGTAGGGGACAGAACAATCAGCCCCAGCATTTT. This gives the protein CASSRGQNNQPQHF.

Comment on this clonotype: This beta chain slipped into a library made for alpha chains as a stray read, so its size is not meaningful. The CDR3: CASSFLIQRVSLYEQYF. CDR3 sequence (DNA): TGCGCCAGCAGCTTTCTCATACAGCGAGTCAGCCTCTACGAGCAGTACTTC. The chain joins TRBV5-1 to TRBJ2-7; no clear D. This CDR3 comprises 17 residues. Between the trimmed V and J ends, which lost 2 bases and 3 bases, there was a span of 21 bases. From germline, CDR1 is SGHRS and CDR2 YFSETQ. Filled out from reference TRBV5-1 and TRBJ2-7, the complete variable domain reads KAGVTQTPRYLIKTRGQQVTLSCSPISGHRSVSWYQQTPGQGLQFLFEYFSETQRNKGNFPGRFSGRQFSNSRSEMNVSTLELGDSALYLCASSFLIQRVSLYEQYFGPGTRLTVT.

In its sample, this clonotype was seen many times. With the library built for alpha chains, this beta chain is off target and its frequency is not meaningful. The gene calls are TRBV10-1 and TRBJ2-2, with D uncertain. Germline loops: CDR1 WNHNN, CDR2 SYGVQD (reference sequence). The CDR3 is 12 residues long. V lost 6 bases to trimming and J lost 6 bases, with 8 bases between them. The CDR3 spells CASSRIPGELFF. CDR3 DNA sequence: TGCGCCAGCAGCAGAATACCCGGGGAGCTGTTTTTT.

In this sample, this clonotype turned up many times. For a library built for alpha chains, this beta chain is a stray read; little rests on its size. This chain connects TRBV6-1 to TRBJ2-3, with TRBD1 matching over 8 bases. Germline V lookup: CDR1 MNHNS, CDR2 SASEGT. V gave up 11 bases and J gave up 5 bases; unmatched junction bases: 15. The CDR3 has 15 residues. This CDR3 reads CASLVGQAFKDTQYF. The CDR3 coding sequence is TGTGCCTCTCTGGTGGGACAGGCGTTCAAAGATACGCAGTATTTT.

This clonotype was recorded many times. This beta chain is a stray sequence in a library constructed for alpha chains; its clone size is not meaningful. The chain couples TRBV27 to TRBJ2-2, with a possible D match to TRBD2 (5 bases). Between the trimmed V and J ends, which lost 4 bases and 4 bases, there was a span of 22 bases. There are 18 residues in the CDR3. CDR1 and CDR2 from the germline V gene are MNHEY and SMNVEV (reference sequence). The CDR3 sequence: CASSSSYTRLLVTGELFF. DNA of the CDR3: TGTGCCAGCAGTTCCTCATACACTAGATTGTTGGTCACCGGGGAGCTGTTTTTT.

This clonotype was seen ten or more times. Since it is a stray read in a library aimed at alpha chains, this beta chain has a size that is not meaningful. This chain links TRBV9 with TRBJ2-5, with 8 positions matching TRBD2. V shed 0 bases, J shed 4 bases, and the junction held 2 bases outside the gene matches. Germline assignment: CDR1 SGDLS and CDR2 YYNGEE. The CDR3 has 14 amino acids. The CDR3 sequence: CASSVAGGPETQYF. Here the CDR3 DNA reads TGTGCCAGCAGCGTAGCGGGGGGGCCAGAGACCCAGTACTTC.

This clonotype was observed at least ten times. As an off-target read in a library built for alpha chains, this beta chain has a frequency of little significance. The rearrangement links TRBV7-2 to TRBJ2-7; D gene unclear. The ends were cut back, 0 bases at V and 0 bases at J, with 9 bases in the middle. The length of the CDR3 is 15 residues. Germline V gives CDR1 SGHTA, CDR2 FQGNSA. The CDR3 loop is CASSLAPGRSYEQYF. In DNA form, the CDR3 reads TGTGCCAGCAGCTTAGCGCCCGGCCGCTCCTACGAGCAGTACTTC.

This clonotype came up many times. Within a library made for alpha chains, this beta chain is off target, and its count is uninformative. V usage is TRBV4-2 and J usage is TRBJ1-6; the D gene is possibly TRBD1 (6 bases). Germline CDR1 is LGHNA and CDR2 is YNFKEQ. The CDR3 loop spans 16 amino acids. V lost 1 base to trimming and J lost 7 bases, with 14 bases between them. The CDR3 region has the DNA TGTGCCAGCAGCCAAGCCTTGGGACAAATCAATTCACCCCTCCACTTT. It codes for CASSQALGQINSPLHF.